These 6 T cell receptor beta chains originate from one sample sequenced in a study of T-cell memory formation after mild COVID-19. TCRdb used MiXCR to reprocess the 5' RACE reads, holding one entry per CDR3 protein. Of under 650,000 distinct CDR3 sequences in the sample, approximately 19% were seen once. What was sequenced was PBMCs or a T cell subset sorted from them (not recorded which). These receptors all stem from an adult woman who had mild COVID-19 (a few samples of this study predate the infection). Cell type and time point are not known.

The J gene is TRBJ2-7, the V gene TRBV30; TRBD1 aligns across 10 bases. Germline trimming cut 5 bases from V and 5 bases from J; bases unmatched to any gene: 6. Germline V CDR1 and CDR2: GTSNPN, SVGIG (reference sequence). The CDR3 is 13 amino acids. The CDR3 protein is CAWGTGVVNEQYF. CDR3 DNA sequence: TGTGCCTGGGGGACAGGGGTTGTTAACGAGCAGTACTTC. The full variable domain, its missing parts supplied by reference TRBV30 and TRBJ2-7, is SQTIHQWPATLVQPVGSPLSLECTVEGTSNPNLYWYRQAAGRGLQLLFYSVGIGQISSEVPQNLSASRPQDRQFILSSKKLLLSDSGFYLCAWGTGVVNEQYFGPGTRLTVT.

This clonotype was seen a handful of times. V and J are TRBV10-3 and TRBJ2-1; 12 positions match TRBD2. The CDR3 sequence is 17 residues long. The trim removed 4 bases at V and 10 bases at J, leaving 14 bases unmatched. Germline CDR1 ENHRY, CDR2 SYGVKD. The CDR3 DNA sequence: TGTGCCATCAGTGGGACTAGCGGGGCCACCTCGAAGGGGGAGCAGTTCTTC. It encodes CAISGTSGATSKGEQFF.

The chain couples TRBV10-3 to TRBJ2-3, with D possibly matching TRBD1 (5 bases). Trimming pared 0 bases from V and 0 bases from J, leaving 7 bases between. CDR1 ENHRY and CDR2 SYGVKD come from the germline V gene. The CDR3 contains 15 residues. The CDR3 nucleotides are TGTGCCATCAGTGAGTCGGCAGGGAGCACAGATACGCAGTATTTT. Residues: CAISESAGSTDTQYF.

The chain couples TRBV5-1 to TRBJ1-2; 7 bases align to TRBD1. Germline values: CDR1 SGHRS, CDR2 YFSETQ. This CDR3 comprises 15 residues. The V gene end was trimmed by 4 bases and the J gene end by 7 bases; junction bases not matched to a gene: 13. The CDR3: CASSRGVTGFLGYTF. CDR3 nucleotides: TGCGCCAGCAGCCGGGGCGTGACAGGGTTCCTTGGCTACACCTTC.

The chain joins TRBV29-1 to TRBJ2-2, with D possibly being TRBD1 or TRBD2 (5 bases each). Trimming removed 5 bases at V and 6 bases at J, with 7 bases between. Germline CDR1 SQVTM, CDR2 ANQGSEA. CDR3 length: 11 amino acids. CDR3 residues: CSVRGPGELFF. The DNA for the CDR3 is TGCAGCGTTCGGGGCCCCGGGGAGCTGTTTTTT.

This clonotype was seen more than once but under ten times. CDR3: CASSVDSDTQYF. The CDR3 DNA sequence: TGTGCCAGCAGCGTAGATTCAGATACGCAGTATTTT. V and J are TRBV9 and TRBJ2-3; D uncertain. Between the trimmed V and J ends, which lost 0 bases and 4 bases, there was a span of 3 bases. Germline V lookup: CDR1 SGDLS, CDR2 YYNGEE. The CDR3 runs 12 residues. The full variable domain, completed using reference TRBV9 and TRBJ2-3, is DSGVTQTPKHLITATGQRVTLRCSPRSGDLSVYWYQQSLDQGLQFLIQYYNGEERAKGNILERFSAQQFPDLHSELNLSSLELGDSALYFCASSVDSDTQYFGPGTRLTVL.